The clone carrying this T cell receptor (beta chain) was observed a few times. Antigen: not known. The authors made TCR cDNA by 5'RACE template switching, adding a universal primer site and UMIs. Each CDR3 protein is one row after TCRdb ran MiXCR on the 5' RACE reads. Among some 260,000 distinct CDR3 sequences listed, roughly 5.6% were seen once. This specimen comes from a study of T cells after yellow fever vaccination. In the study overall: The SMART-Seq v4 Ultra Low Input method served to prepare the low-cell-number fractions. Findings and caveats of the study: At 95% to 96% for CD4 and 70% to 90% for CD8, most primary-vaccination clones showed up again after the booster. Repertoires obtained by FACS sorting could include abundant clonotypes that entered as contaminants from the bulk population.

Deletions cut 3 bases from V and 10 bases from J, with 15 bases between. The CDR3 runs 14 residues. Germline CDR1 is SGHTA and CDR2 is FQGNSA. The chain is built from TRBV7-2 and TRBJ1-4; tentatively, D is TRBD1 (5 bases). The origin of this receptor is a man younger than 30 who received the YFV17D yellow fever vaccine. The material sequenced was CD4+ T cells sorted from PBMCs, taken on the day of the yellow fever booster vaccination. CDR3 residues: CASSLDSQGVKLFF. The CDR3 nucleotides are TGTGCCAGCAGCTTGGACTCCCAAGGGGTAAAACTGTTTTTT.